These 15 T cell receptor beta chains share one sample of origin, sequenced in a study of blood T cell repertoires in COVID-19. Profiling relied on immunoSEQ multiplex PCR, and the TCRdb table lists in-frame clones only, not all of them. The table lists approximately 260,000 clones, about 79% of them singletons, with roughly a tenth in the top ten. Sequences were obtained from peripheral blood. The receptors originated from a woman of 80 years or more with acute or convalescent COVID-19.

In its sample, this clone was seen once. The chain uses TRBV7-8 and TRBJ2-1, with D perhaps TRBD1 (6 bases). V lost 1 base and J lost 5, with 15 bases in between. Germline CDR1 is SGHVS and CDR2 is FQNEAQ. The CDR3 is 16 residues long. DNA for the CDR3: TGTGCCAGCAGCTTAGTGAGGACAGCTAAGGACAATGAGCAGTTCTTC. Encoded protein: CASSLVRTAKDNEQFF.

The chain uses TRBV7-9 and TRBJ1-5, with 9 nucleotides matching TRBD1. The CDR3 length is 15 residues. Germline CDR1 reads SEHNR; CDR2 reads FQNEAQ (reference sequence). V was pared by 3 bases and J by 5 bases, with 5 bases of the junction left unmatched. The CDR3 sequence: CASSFGGTGYQPQHF. The CDR3, as DNA: TGTGCCAGCAGCTTCGGGGGGACAGGGTATCAGCCCCAGCATTTT.

The chain links TRBV7-3 to TRBJ2-1; D not resolved. The CDR3 loop spans 15 amino acids. V was clipped by 5 bases and J by 4 bases, with 15 bases between them. Germline V gene lookup returns CDR1 SGHTA and CDR2 FQGTGA. The CDR3 region is CASSLRGTFYNEQFF. The CDR3 coding sequence is TGTGCCAGCAGCCTCAGAGGTACTTTTTACAATGAGCAGTTCTTC.

Written as DNA, the CDR3 is TGTGCCAGCAGCCCCCGGGACAGTAATGAAAAACTGTTTTTT. Protein product: CASSPRDSNEKLFF. V is TRBV9 and J is TRBJ1-4; TRBD1 agrees at 7 bases. Germline values: CDR1 SGDLS, CDR2 YYNGEE. This CDR3 is 14 amino acids long. V gave up 4 bases and J gave up 4 bases; unmatched junction bases: 4.

V gene TRBV12-3 or TRBV12-4 combines with J gene TRBJ1-1, with TRBD1 matching 8 bases. CDR3 size: 13 residues. With 7 bases clipped from V and 5 bases from J, the junction kept 6 bases outside the gene matches. The CDR3 DNA is TGTGCCAGCACCAGGGGGCCGGGGACTGAAGCTTTCTTT. Its protein is CASTRGPGTEAFF.

The rearrangement links TRBV7-2 to TRBJ1-2; 8 nucleotides agree with TRBD1. This CDR3 spans 14 amino acids. Germline assignment: CDR1 SGHTA and CDR2 FQGNSA. V shed 1 base, J shed 3 bases, and the junction held 1 base outside the gene matches. This CDR3 is CASSLDRGDYGYTF. DNA for the CDR3: TGTGCCAGCAGCTTAGACAGGGGGGACTATGGCTACACCTTC. The variable domain in full, with the rest retrieved from reference TRBV7-2 and TRBJ1-2, is GAGVSQSPSNKVTEKGKDVELRCDPISGHTALYWYRQSLGQGLEFLIYFQGNSAPDKSGLPSDRFSAERTGGSVSTLTIQRTQQEDSAVYLCASSLDRGDYGYTFGSGTRLTVV.

This chain uses TRBV6-5 with TRBJ1-4; D remains unclear. The CDR3 has 13 amino acids. V was clipped by 6 bases and J by 7 bases, with 12 bases between them. Per germline, CDR1 MNHEY and CDR2 SVGAGI. For the CDR3, the DNA is TGTGCCAGCAGCCCACGGGGTAGTGAAAAACTGTTTTTT. Its protein is CASSPRGSEKLFF.

This clone was seen a few times. The V call is TRBV2, the J call TRBJ2-7; D is unresolved. V gave up 6 bases and J gave up 3 bases, with 6 bases separating them. Per the germline V gene, CDR1 is SNHLY and CDR2 is FYNNEI. This CDR3 has 11 residues. The CDR3 here is CASRAYYEQYF. CDR3 sequence (DNA): TGTGCCAGCAGGGCTTACTACGAGCAGTACTTC.

The chain carries TRBV19 and TRBJ2-3; 7 nucleotides match TRBD1. The CDR3 is 16 residues long. V lost 4 bases, J lost 2 bases, and 9 bases stayed unmatched. Germline assignment: CDR1 LNHDA and CDR2 SQIVND (reference sequence). The CDR3 spells CASSTKGQLPTDTQYF. DNA for the CDR3: TGTGCCAGTAGTACCAAGGGACAGCTCCCCACAGATACGCAGTATTTT.

The V gene is TRBV5-1, the J gene TRBJ2-5; 10 bases are shared with TRBD2. The J segment lost 5 bases and the V segment lost 0 bases, leaving 4 bases of the junction unmatched. The CDR3 is made up of 15 amino acids. Germline V gene sequence: CDR1 SGHRS, CDR2 YFSETQ. Written as DNA, the CDR3 is TGCGCCAGCAGCTTGGGCCCTAGCGGGGGTGAGACCCAGTACTTC. Amino acids: CASSLGPSGGETQYF.

V and J are TRBV5-1 and TRBJ1-4, with 11 bases matching TRBD1. The germline V gene encodes CDR1 SGHRS and CDR2 YFSETQ. With V trimmed by 4 bases and J by 0 bases, 14 bases remained unmatched. The CDR3 is made up of 20 amino acids. Written as DNA, the CDR3 is TGCGCCAGCAGCCCCCGATTTTCCGGGACAGGGGGACCAACTAATGAAAAACTGTTTTTT. Protein product: CASSPRFSGTGGPTNEKLFF.

This clone was counted once. The V call is TRBV6-5, the J call TRBJ1-3, with a weak D call TRBD1 (5 bases). The germline V gene encodes CDR1 MNHEY and CDR2 SVGAGI. V dropped 2 bases and J dropped 2 bases, with 13 bases sitting between them. The CDR3 runs 16 residues. The CDR3 reads CASSYDKDMAGNTIYF. Here the CDR3 DNA reads TGTGCCAGCAGTTACGATAAGGACATGGCTGGAAACACCATATATTTT.

V and J are TRBV10-3 and TRBJ2-3; TRBD1 agrees at 11 bases. The CDR3 runs to 15 residues. CDR1 ENHRY and CDR2 SYGVKD come from the germline V gene. With 6 bases clipped from V and 3 bases from J, the junction kept 5 bases outside the gene matches. In nucleotides, the CDR3 is TGTGCCATCAGCCGGGACAGGGGGGGAACAGATACGCAGTATTTT. This gives the protein CAISRDRGGTDTQYF.

The rearrangement uses TRBV4-1 and TRBJ1-5; D is possibly TRBD1 (6 bases). V gave up 3 bases and J gave up 7 bases, with 22 bases separating them. CDR3 length: 17 amino acids. CDR1 MGHRA and CDR2 YSYEKL come from the germline V gene. CDR3 residues: CASSQGVRINREQPQHF. The DNA of the CDR3 is TGCGCCAGCAGCCAGGGGGTCAGAATTAACAGGGAGCAGCCCCAGCATTTT.

V and J are TRBV3-1 (or the pseudogene TRBV3-2) and TRBJ1-5; 8 bases line up with TRBD1. Trimming removed 6 bases from V and 3 bases from J; junction bases left unmatched: 7. This CDR3 spans 15 amino acids. CDR1 and CDR2 (germline): LGHDT, YNNKEL (reference sequence). The CDR3 spells CASSQQGEPNQPQHF. In DNA, the CDR3 is TGTGCCAGCAGTCAACAGGGGGAGCCCAATCAGCCCCAGCATTTT.